This T cell receptor (beta chain) comes out of a study of cytomegalovirus exposure and HLA in healthy donors. This PCR relied on a set of 60 Vbeta primers and 13 Jbeta primers. Assay: immunoSEQ multiplex PCR; the TCRdb copy retains only in-frame clones and omits some. The table records about 140,000 clones, roughly 80% of them present only once. Points from the study as a whole: Through in vitro validation, a few CMV-associated chains were shown to be specific for CMV antigens. Later analysis identified about 18,000 TCR beta sequences associated with HLA alleles, using a false discovery rate threshold of 0.05. From TCR beta sequences, most subjects' HLA-A and HLA-B alleles were reportedly predicted accurately.

As to this clone: Its antigen remains unidentified.

Germline V CDR1 and CDR2: SQVTM, ANQGSEA. CDR3 length: 15 residues. With 7 bases clipped from V and 2 bases from J, the junction kept 7 bases outside the gene matches. The gene calls are TRBV29-1 and TRBJ2-3; TRBD2 matches at 12 bases. The receptor was isolated from a female donor in good health and CMV-seronegative. The sample was PBMCs. Here the CDR3 DNA reads TGCAGCGGCTTTGGACTAGCGGGGTACACAGATACGCAGTATTTT. Translating gives CSGFGLAGYTDTQYF.